The next 11 T cell receptor beta chains were all read from a single sample in a study of blood T cell repertoires in COVID-19 (dated by TCRdb to the early 2020s). The library relied on the immunoSEQ multiplex PCR assay. Not all clones reach the TCRdb copy of this immuneACCESS table, which keeps in-frame sequences only. Checked studies attribute under half of the gap to unresolved V genes and leave the rest unexplained. The sample table contains roughly 100,000 clones; only one count was recorded for 81% of them. The ten largest make up over 35% of the sample. Input material: peripheral blood. These receptors all come from a man older than 75 with acute or convalescent COVID-19.

This clone was recorded a few times. The CDR3 spells CASSGTGGSEQFF. The CDR3 bases are TGTGCCAGCAGTGGGACAGGGGGCTCTGAGCAGTTCTTC. J is TRBJ2-1 and V is TRBV2; 11 bases line up with TRBD1. With 4 bases clipped from V and 9 bases from J, the junction kept 2 bases outside the gene matches. The CDR3 is 13 residues long. Germline V gives CDR1 SNHLY, CDR2 FYNNEI.

This clone was seen just once. The V gene is TRBV5-5, the J gene TRBJ1-1; D call uncertain. Trimming removed 5 bases at V and 4 bases at J, with 21 bases between. Germline CDR1 reads SGHKS; CDR2 reads YYEKEE (reference sequence). The CDR3 is 16 residues long. The chain's CDR3 is CASSAERANLRTEAFF. In DNA, the CDR3 is TGTGCCAGCAGTGCCGAACGAGCCAATCTCCGCACTGAAGCTTTCTTT. The full variable domain, with the rest looked up from reference TRBV5-5 and TRBJ1-1, is DAGVTQSPTHLIKTRGQQVTLRCSPISGHKSVSWYQQVLGQGPQFIFQYYEKEERGRGNFPDRFSARQFPNYSSELNVNALLLGDSALYLCASSAERANLRTEAFFGQGTRLTVV.

This sequence joins TRBV15 and TRBJ2-5; 7 bases agree with TRBD1. Losses at the gene ends were 3 bases for V and 5 bases for J; bases not matched to a gene: 3. This CDR3 spans 13 amino acids. Germline-derived CDR1 and CDR2 are LNHNV and YYDKDF (reference sequence). The CDR3 sequence: CATSRTGSETQYF. CDR3 DNA sequence: TGTGCCACCAGCAGGACAGGGTCGGAGACCCAGTACTTC.

This sequence joins TRBV3-1 (or the pseudogene TRBV3-2) and TRBJ2-7, with TRBD1 identical over 7 bases. The length of the CDR3 is 15 residues. Germline V gene data show CDR1 as LGHDT and CDR2 as YNNKEL (reference sequence). Losses at the gene ends were 1 base for V and 2 bases for J; bases not matched to a gene: 5. CDR3 protein: CASSQGTGETYEQYF. Written as DNA, the CDR3 is TGTGCCAGCAGCCAAGGGACAGGAGAGACCTACGAGCAGTACTTC.

This clone appeared a few times. V gene TRBV24-1 combines with J gene TRBJ2-3; TRBD2 agrees at 7 bases. This CDR3 has 16 residues. CDR1 is KGHDR and CDR2 is SFDVKD in the germline V gene. V lost 4 bases and J lost 2; bases outside the gene matches: 8. The CDR3 protein is CATSEGGTTYTDTQYF. CDR3 nucleotides: TGTGCCACCAGTGAGGGGGGGACTACCTACACAGATACGCAGTATTTT.

This chain joins TRBV28 and TRBJ2-2, with TRBD2 matching over 16 bases. Per the germline V gene, CDR1 is MDHEN and CDR2 is SYDVKM. The CDR3 spans 22 residues. Trimming took 9 bases from V and 0 from J; bases not matched to a gene: 19. The CDR3 here is CASLSNQGLAGGLRANTGELFF. The CDR3, as DNA: TGTGCCAGTCTATCAAACCAGGGACTAGCGGGAGGGCTACGCGCGAACACCGGGGAGCTGTTTTTT.

This clone appeared a few times. The chain carries TRBV7-9 and TRBJ2-7; TRBD1 matches 9 bases. The CDR3 covers 16 residues. Germline V lookup: CDR1 SEHNR, CDR2 FQNEAQ (reference sequence). V trimming: 5 bases; J trimming: 7 bases; junction bases outside the gene matches: 15. CDR3 sequence reads: CASSDFPDRGGGEQYF. The CDR3 bases are TGTGCCAGCAGCGATTTTCCGGACAGGGGAGGCGGAGAGCAGTACTTC.

CDR3 amino acids: CASSYRGQVYGYTF. CDR3 DNA sequence: TGTGCCAGCAGTTACCGGGGACAGGTCTATGGCTACACCTTC. The genes are TRBV6-6 and TRBJ1-2, with 8 bases lining up with TRBD1. The germline CDR1 and CDR2 sequences are MNHNY and SVGAGI (reference sequence). With 2 bases clipped from V and 4 bases from J, the junction kept 3 bases outside the gene matches. This CDR3 comprises 14 residues.

The rearrangement uses TRBV19 and TRBJ2-1, with unresolved D. The V end was cut by 3 bases, the J end by 5 bases, with 14 bases between. The germline gives CDR1 LNHDA, CDR2 SQIVND (reference sequence). This CDR3 spans 15 amino acids. DNA of the CDR3: TGTGCCAGTAGTATTGGTCAGCGCAGTAACAATGAGCAGTTCTTC. Translation: CASSIGQRSNNEQFF.

This sequence joins TRBV3-1 (or the pseudogene TRBV3-2) and TRBJ2-1; TRBD1 might be the D (6 bases). CDR1 is LGHDT, CDR2 YNNKEL, per germline (reference sequence). V lost 4 bases and J 3 bases, leaving 13 bases between the germline ends. This CDR3 contains 15 residues. The DNA for the CDR3 is TGTGCCAGCAGCCCCCAGAGACAGGTCTACAATGAGCAGTTCTTC. It specifies CASSPQRQVYNEQFF.

This clone was counted once. V and J are TRBV7-3 and TRBJ1-6; 10 nucleotides line up with TRBD1. This CDR3 contains 16 residues. Germline lookup yields CDR1 SGHTA and CDR2 FQGTGA. J gave up 13 bases and V 5 bases, and 14 bases lay outside the gene matches. The CDR3 spells CASSQGGTGAGGPLHF. The CDR3 DNA reads as TGTGCCAGCAGCCAAGGCGGGACAGGGGCCGGGGGGCCCCTCCACTTT.